These 10 T cell receptor beta chains originate from one sample sequenced in a study of T cell repertoires in cytomegalovirus infection. TCRdb itself ran the reads through MiXCR, one entry per CDR3 protein. The sample yields 560,000 or so distinct CDR3 sequences, more than 15% seen once. The specimen sequenced was CD8+ T cells from PBMCs. These TCRs come from a human donor in good health (CMV status not recorded). Some clones in this sample may be carry-over from other donors' samples.

V is TRBV6-6 and J is TRBJ1-5, with TRBD1 matching over 7 bases. CDR1 is MNHNY and CDR2 is SVGAGI in the germline V gene (reference sequence). V trimming: 5 bases; J trimming: 4 bases; junction bases outside the gene matches: 11. The CDR3 is made up of 16 amino acids. The CDR3 DNA follows: TGTGCCAGCAGTGGGACGATCCCAGGGGGTAATCAGCCCCAGCATTTT. Translated, it gives CASSGTIPGGNQPQHF.

This clonotype was found a few times. CDR3: CASSPLLYDEQFF. CDR3 DNA sequence: TGTGCCAGCAGCCCCCTCCTTTATGATGAGCAGTTCTTC. V is TRBV7-9 and J is TRBJ2-1; D gene unclear. Germline CDR1 SEHNR, CDR2 FQNEAQ (reference sequence). The V end was cut by 5 bases, the J end by 8 bases, with 13 bases between. The CDR3 covers 13 residues.

This rearrangement joins TRBV5-6 to TRBJ1-1; D call uncertain. The germline gives CDR1 SGHDT, CDR2 YYEEEE. This CDR3 contains 14 residues. Trimming removed 1 base at V and 5 bases at J, with 12 bases between. CDR3 region: CASSLMGFRTEAFF. The DNA of the CDR3 is TGTGCCAGCAGCTTGATGGGATTTCGTACTGAAGCTTTCTTT.

This clonotype was seen once. A much larger clone lies one base from this, so it may be a read error. The rearrangement uses TRBV5-4 and TRBJ1-2; tentative D call: TRBD1 (5 bases). V shed 5 bases and J shed 2 bases, with 22 bases lying between them. Germline assignment: CDR1 SGHNT and CDR2 YYREEE (reference sequence). The CDR3 has 17 amino acids. CDR3 residues: CASSLVQTGAQNYGYTF. DNA of the CDR3: TGTGCCAGCAGTCTAGTACAAACAGGAGCCCAAAACTATGGCTACACCTTC.

The sample holds many counts of this clonotype. J is TRBJ2-7 and V is TRBV4-1; TRBD2 agrees at 7 bases. Per the germline V gene, CDR1 is MGHRA and CDR2 is YSYEKL. The CDR3 extends over 15 amino acids. V shed 0 bases and J 0 bases; nucleotides not matched to a gene: 2. The chain's CDR3 is CASSQDRTSSYEQYF. The CDR3 DNA sequence: TGCGCCAGCAGCCAAGATCGGACTAGCTCCTACGAGCAGTACTTC.

A note on this clonotype: The final CDR3 position lacks the conserved phenylalanine or tryptophan, pointing to a likely read error. The chain couples TRBV19 to TRBJ1-2; no definite D call. The CDR3 runs 13 residues. Germline V CDR1 and CDR2: LNHDA, SQIVND (reference sequence). V lost 3 bases and J lost 2, with 7 bases in between. CDR3 protein: CASSMAGNYGYTL. The CDR3 nucleotides read TGTGCCAGTAGTATGGCGGGAAACTATGGCTACACCTTA.

This clonotype was recorded a few times. V usage is TRBV2 and J usage is TRBJ1-2; D gene ambiguous. The CDR3 totals 11 residues. V gave up 8 bases and J gave up 5 bases, with 9 bases separating them. Looked up from germline, CDR1 is SNHLY and CDR2 is FYNNEI. The CDR3 DNA sequence: TGTGCCAGCGGGGATTTTTATGGCTACACCTTC. Translated: CASGDFYGYTF.

This chain uses TRBV20-1 with TRBJ2-7; TRBD2 agrees at 11 bases. This CDR3 has 15 residues. Germline CDR1 and CDR2: DFQATT and SNEGSKA (reference sequence). Trimming cost V 6 bases and J 6 bases; bases outside gene matches: 13. The CDR3 loop is CSAAGTSGLQSEQYF. CDR3 DNA sequence: TGCAGTGCAGCCGGGACTAGCGGTCTTCAAAGCGAGCAGTACTTC.

This clonotype was counted many times. This sequence joins TRBV12-3 or TRBV12-4 and TRBJ1-1; D call uncertain. Trimming removed 0 bases at V and 4 bases at J, with 9 bases between. This CDR3 has 14 amino acids. DNA of the CDR3: TGTGCCAGCAGTTTAGCGGGGTCGACCACTGAAGCTTTCTTT. Protein product: CASSLAGSTTEAFF.

The CDR3 protein is CASSPPQSSEQYF. The CDR3 DNA is TGTGCCAGCTCACCACCGCAGAGTTCCGAGCAGTACTTC. This chain uses TRBV18 with TRBJ2-7; D gene ambiguous. The CDR3 sequence is 13 residues long. V lost 0 bases and J lost 6, with 9 bases in between. Per germline, CDR1 KGHSH and CDR2 LQKENI.